The source of this T cell receptor beta chain is a study of blood T cell repertoires in COVID-19. Overall study: The origin of the acute and convalescent COVID-19 samples was the United States, Italy and Spain. PBMCs, B-cell-depleted T cells, or T cells were the source of the cDNA or gDNA that made up the material.

Trimming removed 2 bases from V and 3 bases from J, with 8 bases in between. Germline V CDR1 and CDR2: ENHRY, SYGVKD. The CDR3 runs 14 residues. Original processing notes: How many nucleated cells were present was estimated from reference gene primer amplification. Some clones are missing from TCRdb's copy, which holds only in-frame ones; the method was immunoSEQ multiplex PCR. That table furnishes V, J and clone size, whereas the DNA furnished D and trimming. The table has 170,000 or so clones, 85% to 90% seen once; the top ten hold about 3%. This sequence originates from a man aged 35 to 55 with active or convalescent COVID-19. Sample: peripheral blood. This chain uses TRBV10-3 with TRBJ1-3; TRBD1 is a possible D gene (5 bases). The CDR3 reads CAISEAGFGNTIYF. The CDR3 DNA sequence: TGTGCCATCAGTGAGGCAGGGTTTGGAAACACCATATATTTT.